The 22 T cell receptor beta chains in this list originate from one sample, sequenced in a study of blood T cells in healthy people across ages. A second roughly 7 to 12 cycle PCR used barcoded and J-beta primers. TCRdb re-called the 5' RACE reads through MiXCR, storing one row per CDR3 protein. The table shows about a million distinct CDR3 sequences, with roughly 51% occurring only once. The specimen sequenced was blood. The origin of the receptors is a woman aged 55-70 years in good health.

Comments on this clonotype: No conserved phenylalanine or tryptophan is present at the end of the CDR3, so a read error is the likely explanation. This chain connects TRBV24-1 to TRBJ2-3; TRBD1 is a possible D gene (5 bases). Trimming stripped 0 bases from V and 0 bases from J, with 9 bases between. This CDR3 has 16 amino acids. Looked up from germline, CDR1 is KGHDR and CDR2 is SFDVKD. The CDR3: CATSDLHSGSTDTQYL. The CDR3, as DNA: TGTGCCACCAGTGATTTGCATTCAGGGAGCACAGATACGCAGTATTTG.

This clonotype was observed at least ten times. This chain connects TRBV28 to TRBJ2-5; tentative D call: TRBD1 (10 bases). The V end was cut by 6 bases, the J end by 11 bases, with 25 bases between. Germline lookup yields CDR1 MDHEN and CDR2 SYDVKM. The CDR3 totals 15 residues. CDR3 sequence (DNA): TGTGCCAGCAGCTTAGCGGGGGACAGGGGCCATGAGCAGTACTTC. Translation: CASSLAGDRGHEQYF.

CDR3 region: CASRIGRAEQETQYF. CDR3 in DNA: TGTGCCAGCAGGATTGGACGAGCGGAACAAGAGACCCAGTACTTC. V gene TRBV12-3 or TRBV12-4 combines with J gene TRBJ2-5, with D perhaps matching TRBD2 (5 bases). CDR3 length equals 15 residues. Trimming removed 6 bases at V and 2 bases at J, with 16 bases between.

J is TRBJ2-7 and V is TRBV12-3 or TRBV12-4; possibly TRBD2 for D (7 bases). Trimming removed 4 bases at V and 2 bases at J, with 15 bases between. The CDR3 sequence is 15 residues long. The CDR3 region is CASSWTAGITYEQYF. DNA of the CDR3: TGTGCCAGCAGTTGGACAGCGGGGATTACCTACGAGCAGTACTTC.

This clonotype was recorded a few times. V is TRBV15 and J is TRBJ2-5, with unresolved D. V dropped 4 bases and J dropped 3 bases, with 3 bases sitting between them. CDR1 LNHNV and CDR2 YYDKDF come from the germline V gene (reference sequence). The CDR3 is made up of 11 amino acids. The CDR3 spells CATSIKETQYF. CDR3 DNA sequence: TGTGCCACCAGCATAAAAGAGACCCAGTACTTC.

Comments on this clonotype: The junction departs from germline at one end; a sequencing error may be responsible. The gene calls are TRBV14 and TRBJ1-2; D unresolved. CDR1 and CDR2 (germline): SGHDN, FVKESK. The CDR3 covers 13 residues. The CDR3, as DNA: TGTGCCAGCAACCAAAGACCGGGCTATGGCTACACCTTC. Protein product: CASNQRPGYGYTF.

This chain connects TRBV3-1 to TRBJ1-2; possibly TRBD1 for D (5 bases). CDR1 and CDR2 (germline): LGHDT, YNNKEL (reference sequence). Trimming pared 2 bases from V and 8 bases from J, leaving 9 bases between. The CDR3 spans 12 residues. The CDR3 DNA reads as TGTGCCAGCAGCCAAAATACAGGAGGCTACACCTTC. It encodes CASSQNTGGYTF.

This chain joins TRBV7-9 and TRBJ1-4, with D possibly being TRBD1 (5 bases). The CDR3 loop spans 16 amino acids. With 5 bases removed from V and 0 bases from J, the gap between germline ends came to 13 bases. Germline assignment: CDR1 SEHNR and CDR2 FQNEAQ (reference sequence). For the CDR3, the DNA is TGTGCCAGCAGCGCACGCAGGGCTGCAACTAATGAAAAACTGTTTTTT. It codes for CASSARRAATNEKLFF.

This clonotype was picked up a small number of times. The rearrangement joins TRBV20-1 to TRBJ2-3; 9 nucleotides line up with TRBD2. The junction had 19 bases not matched to a gene; V was cut back by 5 bases and J by 4 bases. The CDR3 loop spans 18 amino acids. Germline CDR1 DFQATT, CDR2 SNEGSKA (reference sequence). This CDR3 reads CSAAPGGMVAGVSDTQYF. The CDR3 coding sequence is TGCAGTGCTGCCCCAGGGGGGATGGTAGCGGGAGTATCAGATACGCAGTATTTT.

The rearrangement links TRBV2 to TRBJ1-6, with 7 bases that match TRBD1. V was pared by 6 bases and J by 6 bases, with 5 bases of the junction left unmatched. The CDR3 has 14 residues. Germline CDR1 reads SNHLY; CDR2 reads FYNNEI. The CDR3 is CASSETGFNSPLHF. The CDR3 coding sequence is TGTGCCAGCAGCGAGACAGGGTTTAATTCACCCCTCCACTTT. Full variable domain (remainder filled in from reference TRBV2 and TRBJ1-6): EPEVTQTPSHQVTQMGQEVILRCVPISNHLYFYWYRQILGQKVEFLVSFYNNEISEKSEIFDDQFSVERPDGSNFTLKIRSTKLEDSAMYFCASSETGFNSPLHFGNGTRLTVT.

The V call is TRBV18, the J call TRBJ2-2; D is unresolved. The V and J ends lost 2 bases and 4 bases respectively, with 14 bases between them. Germline loops: CDR1 KGHSH, CDR2 LQKENI. This CDR3 contains 16 residues. The CDR3 DNA is TGTGCCAGCTCACCAAGATCAGAAGCGTCCACCGGGGAGCTGTTTTTT. This encodes CASSPRSEASTGELFF.

The J gene is TRBJ2-1, the V gene TRBV12-3 or TRBV12-4; maybe TRBD2 (5 bases). This CDR3 contains 13 residues. Trimming removed 8 bases at V and 7 bases at J, with 15 bases between. The CDR3 here is CASVPGTVNEQFF. In nucleotides, the CDR3 is TGTGCCAGCGTCCCGGGAACCGTGAATGAGCAGTTCTTC.

This clonotype was seen a few times. This chain joins TRBV20-1 and TRBJ1-1; 11 bases match TRBD1. Trimming cost V 3 bases and J 3 bases; bases outside gene matches: 3. This CDR3 comprises 14 residues. The germline CDR1 and CDR2 sequences are DFQATT and SNEGSKA (reference sequence). The CDR3 region is CSASGTGGHTEAFF. The CDR3 DNA follows: TGCAGTGCTAGTGGGACAGGGGGGCACACTGAAGCTTTCTTT.

The chain joins TRBV28 to TRBJ1-2; D uncertain. The germline V gene encodes CDR1 MDHEN and CDR2 SYDVKM. Between the trimmed V and J ends, which lost 6 bases and 2 bases, there was a span of 10 bases. The CDR3 is made up of 13 amino acids. CDR3 DNA sequence: TGTGCCAGCAGAATTGGGTTGAACTATGGCTACACCTTC. It codes for CASRIGLNYGYTF.

The gene calls are TRBV4-3 and TRBJ2-3; D gene uncertain. The V end lost 1 base, the J end lost 0 bases, and 8 bases lay between the germline ends. CDR3 length: 15 amino acids. Germline V gene lookup returns CDR1 LGHNA and CDR2 YSLEER. The CDR3 spells CASSQVYDSTDTQYF. The CDR3 nucleotides are TGCGCCAGCAGCCAAGTTTACGACAGCACAGATACGCAGTATTTT.

This clonotype was seen once. At one of its ends the junction is not consistent with the germline gene, which may arise from a read error. The chain combines TRBV3-1 with TRBJ2-7; D not resolved. This CDR3 is built from 12 residues. The germline gives CDR1 LGHDT, CDR2 YNNKEL (reference sequence). This chain's CDR3 is CACSQESYEQYF. CDR3 coding DNA: TGTGCCTGCAGCCAAGAGAGCTACGAGCAGTACTTC.

This clonotype has ten or more counts. This chain joins TRBV12-3 or TRBV12-4 and TRBJ2-5; 12 bases map to TRBD2. The CDR3 runs to 15 residues. V was pared by 2 bases and J by 4 bases, with 2 bases of the junction left unmatched. CDR3 region: CASSLRLAGVETQYF. In DNA form, the CDR3 reads TGTGCCAGCAGTTTAAGACTAGCGGGAGTAGAGACCCAGTACTTC.

This clonotype has a single count. The chain combines TRBV6-6 with TRBJ1-1, with 7 nucleotides matching TRBD1. Per the germline V gene, CDR1 is MNHNY and CDR2 is SVGAGI (reference sequence). CDR3 length equals 15 residues. V lost 6 bases and J lost 4; bases outside the gene matches: 11. DNA for the CDR3: TGTGCCAGCAGCCCCAATCAGGGGGGTTTCACTGAAGCTTTCTTT. Translation: CASSPNQGGFTEAFF.

This clonotype was counted a few times. The chain joins TRBV29-1 to TRBJ2-7; TRBD1 is a possible D gene (5 bases). The J call may not be correct, given that the DNA end is closer to TRBJ2-5. CDR3 length equals 13 residues. Germline lookup yields CDR1 SQVTM and CDR2 ANQGSEA. CDR3 protein: CSFLPGWQETQYF. CDR3 DNA: TGCAGCTTCCTCCCAGGGTGGCAAGAGACCCAGTACTTC.

In this sample, this clonotype turned up a few times. The chain has TRBV11-2 and TRBJ2-5, with 7 bases aligning to TRBD1. With the DNA end fitting TRBJ2-7 better, the J assignment may be wrong. Looked up from germline, CDR1 is SGHAT and CDR2 is FQNNGV. The CDR3 runs to 15 residues. As DNA, the CDR3 is TGTGCCAGCAGCAAATGGGACAGTAAGGGCAACGAGCAGTACTTC. It translates to CASSKWDSKGNEQYF.

The chain employs TRBV9 and TRBJ2-1, with 8 bases identical to TRBD1. The V gene end was trimmed by 3 bases and the J gene end by 7 bases; junction bases not matched to a gene: 6. There are 14 residues in the CDR3. In germline, CDR1 is SGDLS, CDR2 YYNGEE. The CDR3 DNA follows: TGTGCCAGCAGCGCCTGGACAGGGTTGAATGAGCAGTTCTTC. This translates into CASSAWTGLNEQFF.

The J gene is TRBJ1-1, the V gene TRBV25-1; TRBD1 agrees at 9 bases. This CDR3 has 16 residues. J lost 3 bases, V lost 6 bases, and 11 bases had no gene match. Looked up from germline, CDR1 is MGHDK and CDR2 is SYGVNS. The CDR3 here is CASSATLGQGDTEAFF. In DNA, the CDR3 is TGTGCCAGCAGCGCGACCTTGGGACAGGGTGACACTGAAGCTTTCTTT.